The 17 T cell receptor beta chains in this list originate from one sample, sequenced in a study of radiation and T cells in renal cell carcinoma. The time point denotes: blood 4 weeks post-SBRT, at nephrectomy. Treatment reported: 15 Gy SBRT to primary tumor, nephrectomy 4 weeks later. Profiling relied on immunoSEQ multiplex PCR, and the TCRdb table lists in-frame clones only, not all of them. The table includes 97,000 or so clones, approximately 82% detected once. Sequenced here: blood, sampled from a patient whose treatment included radiotherapy and nephrectomy. The source of these receptors is a man aged 60 to 69 with renal cell carcinoma.

The chain recombines TRBV27 with TRBJ2-3; the match to TRBD1 covers 8 bases. The CDR3 covers 16 residues. Unmatched junction bases numbered 15, after V lost 8 bases and J lost 5 bases. Germline V gene data show CDR1 as MNHEY and CDR2 as SMNVEV (reference sequence). CDR3 nucleotides: TGTGCCAGCGCCGTCGGGGCAGGGGGCTCGAGAGATACGCAGTATTTT. Protein: CASAVGAGGSRDTQYF.

The V gene is TRBV2, the J gene TRBJ2-1, with 7 bases identical to TRBD1. CDR1 is SNHLY, CDR2 FYNNEI, per germline. V gave up 6 bases and J gave up 7 bases; unmatched junction bases: 9. This CDR3 spans 14 amino acids. The chain's CDR3 is CASRTGIKGNEQFF. CDR3 DNA: TGTGCCAGCAGGACAGGGATAAAAGGAAATGAGCAGTTCTTC.

The chain links TRBV27 to TRBJ2-7, with D perhaps matching TRBD1 (8 bases). Germline V gene lookup returns CDR1 MNHEY and CDR2 SMNVEV (reference sequence). The CDR3 spans 14 residues. V gave up 6 bases and J gave up 4 bases, with 16 bases separating them. CDR3 sequence: CASSGGTGPYEQYF. The DNA of the CDR3 is TGTGCCAGCAGCGGGGGGACAGGTCCATACGAGCAGTACTTC.

This rearrangement joins TRBV4-2 to TRBJ1-2, with 7 bases lining up with TRBD1. This CDR3 is 12 amino acids long. Germline values: CDR1 LGHNA, CDR2 YNFKEQ. Unmatched junction bases numbered 1, after V lost 4 bases and J lost 5 bases. The CDR3 DNA reads as TGTGCCAGCAGCCGGACAGGTTATGGCTACACCTTC. Protein sequence: CASSRTGYGYTF.

CDR3 coding DNA: TGCGCCAGCAGCTTGGGGGACTCCACAGATACGCAGTATTTT. It codes for CASSLGDSTDTQYF. This chain connects TRBV5-1 to TRBJ2-3; D is possibly TRBD2 (6 bases). Germline lookup yields CDR1 SGHRS and CDR2 YFSETQ. V lost 0 bases, J lost 2 bases, and 7 bases lay in between. The CDR3 totals 14 residues.

The chain carries TRBV27 and TRBJ1-1; possibly TRBD1 for D (6 bases). The germline V gene encodes CDR1 MNHEY and CDR2 SMNVEV (reference sequence). The CDR3 runs to 14 residues. Between the trimmed V and J ends, which lost 8 bases and 6 bases, there was a span of 19 bases. CDR3 nucleotide sequence: TGTGCCAGCTACCCGGAGGGGGGAGGGCCTGAAGCTTTCTTT. As protein: CASYPEGGGPEAFF.

This clone has only a few counts. V gene TRBV6-7 combines with J gene TRBJ1-1, with unresolved D. TRBV6-7 is classed as an ORF, of uncertain function. Trimming cost V 2 bases and J 0 bases, with 10 bases left between them. The CDR3 covers 15 residues. Written as DNA, the CDR3 is TGTGCCAGCAGTTACCCGGACGGAATGAACACTGAAGCTTTCTTT. It specifies CASSYPDGMNTEAFF.

The chain employs TRBV11-2 and TRBJ2-7; D gene ambiguous. The V gene lost 2 bases and the J gene lost 6 bases, with 2 bases spanning the gap. There are 10 residues in the CDR3. CDR1 SGHAT and CDR2 FQNNGV come from the germline V gene. The CDR3 bases are TGTGCCAGCAGCTTAAGCGAGCAGTACTTC. Protein product: CASSLSEQYF.

This chain uses TRBV5-1 with TRBJ1-1; D unresolved. Germline CDR1 is SGHRS and CDR2 is YFSETQ. V was shortened by 0 bases and J by 1 base, with 7 bases between the two germline ends. CDR3 length equals 14 residues. The CDR3 region is CASSLEVENTEAFF. CDR3 coding DNA: TGCGCCAGCAGCTTGGAAGTAGAGAACACTGAAGCTTTCTTT.

V and J are TRBV19 and TRBJ2-1; 7 bases match TRBD2. CDR3 length equals 15 residues. The trim removed 1 base at V and 9 bases at J, leaving 9 bases unmatched. Germline CDR1 is LNHDA and CDR2 is SQIVND (reference sequence). CDR3: CASSIGPPSGSEQFF. The CDR3 region has the DNA TGTGCCAGTAGTATAGGTCCCCCTAGCGGTTCTGAGCAGTTCTTC.

V gene TRBV11-2 combines with J gene TRBJ1-2; 9 positions match TRBD1. From germline, CDR1 is SGHAT and CDR2 FQNNGV. The junction had 7 bases not matched to a gene; V was cut back by 6 bases and J by 5 bases. The CDR3 sequence is 14 residues long. The CDR3, as DNA: TGTGCCAGCAGTACGGGACAGGGTTCGTATGGCTACACCTTC. It codes for CASSTGQGSYGYTF.

This rearrangement joins TRBV28 to TRBJ1-5, with D uncertain. The germline V gene encodes CDR1 MDHEN and CDR2 SYDVKM. The CDR3 is 15 residues long. V was cut by 5 bases and J by 1 base, with 12 bases left in between. CDR3 loop: CASSPDVASNQPQHF. For the CDR3, the DNA is TGTGCCAGCAGTCCGGACGTTGCGAGCAATCAGCCCCAGCATTTT.

Here the CDR3 reads CASSQAGAQETQYF. CDR3 sequence (DNA): TGTGCCAGCAGTCAAGCGGGTGCCCAAGAGACCCAGTACTTC. The genes are TRBV27 and TRBJ2-5; possible D gene TRBD2, 6 bases. This CDR3 has 14 residues. V was shortened by 5 bases and J by 1 base, with 11 bases between the two germline ends. CDR1 is MNHEY, CDR2 SMNVEV, per germline (reference sequence).

The rearrangement links TRBV4-1 to TRBJ1-5; maybe TRBD1 (6 bases). Trimming left V 4 bases short and J 6 bases short, with 16 bases between. The length of the CDR3 is 15 residues. Per the germline V gene, CDR1 is MGHRA and CDR2 is YSYEKL. The CDR3 reads CASSPNTLQGQPQHF. The CDR3 region has the DNA TGCGCCAGCAGCCCAAACACGTTACAGGGTCAGCCCCAGCATTTT.

The genes are TRBV29-1 and TRBJ1-2; 8 positions match TRBD1. This CDR3 spans 13 amino acids. Germline V gene data show CDR1 as SQVTM and CDR2 as ANQGSEA. The V and J ends lost 6 bases and 5 bases, in that order; junction bases with no gene match: 8. The CDR3 DNA is TGCAGCGTCGAGACAGGGGAAGGATATGGCTACACCTTC. Its translation: CSVETGEGYGYTF.

This clone was seen many times. The chain carries TRBV11-2 and TRBJ1-4; 9 bases are a match to TRBD1. Germline CDR1 SGHAT, CDR2 FQNNGV. The junction had 9 bases not matched to a gene; V was cut back by 5 bases and J by 8 bases. The length of the CDR3 is 15 residues. The CDR3 here is CASSHGTGIKEKLFF. For the CDR3, the DNA is TGTGCCAGCAGCCACGGGACAGGGATTAAGGAAAAACTGTTTTTT.

The genes are TRBV10-3 and TRBJ1-3; D not certain. The V and J ends lost 6 bases and 1 base respectively, with 7 bases between them. The germline CDR1 and CDR2 sequences are ENHRY and SYGVKD. CDR3 size: 13 residues. The CDR3 DNA reads as TGTGCCATCAGCGTGAATTCTGGAAACACCATATATTTT. Residues: CAISVNSGNTIYF.